This is a list of T cell receptor beta chains from one sample in a study of OX40 agonist ivuxolimab in advanced cancers. Clones were sequenced by immunoSEQ multiplex PCR, and TCRdb holds only the in-frame ones, with some missing. The table lists 45,000 to 65,000 clones, about 88% of them singletons, with approximately 7.2% in the top ten. The sequences come from CD4+ or CD8+ T cells sorted from blood, collected in a trial of the OX40 agonist ivuxolimab. These receptor sequences come from an adult with an advanced solid tumor such as melanoma, head and neck, liver or kidney cancer. CDR3s include the opening cysteine and the closing phenylalanine or tryptophan. D genes are given only for firm matches. Rows may omit the clone size; those that give it use once, few, many or a size class.

clone size | D gene | J gene | V gene | CDR3 protein | CDR3 DNA
- | TRBD1 | TRBJ2-2 | TRBV25-1 | CASSEFWTGDTGELFF | TGTGCCAGCAGTGAATTTTGGACAGGGGACACCGGGGAGCTGTTTTTT
- | - | TRBJ1-5 | TRBV28 | CASSLTPGPLINQPQHF | TGTGCCAGCAGTTTGACGCCGGGACCGTTGATCAATCAGCCCCAGCATTTT
- | TRBD1 | TRBJ2-7 | TRBV28 | CASSYQGASYEQYF | TGTGCCAGCAGTTACCAGGGGGCCTCCTACGAGCAGTACTTC
- | TRBD2 | TRBJ2-1 | TRBV27 | CASSLLGTSGKKVEQFF | TGTGCCAGCAGTTTATTGGGGACTAGCGGGAAGAAGGTTGAGCAGTTCTTC
- | - | TRBJ2-7 | TRBV5-6 | CASSFDDEQYF | TGTGCCAGCAGCTTCGACGACGAGCAGTACTTC
- | TRBD2 | TRBJ2-3 | TRBV5-4 | CASSLARSSGTDTQYF | TGTGCCAGCAGCTTGGCGAGGTCTAGCGGGACAGATACGCAGTATTTT
- | TRBD1 | TRBJ2-7 | TRBV6-5 | CASSPTGGYEQYF | TGTGCCAGCAGTCCGACAGGGGGCTACGAGCAGTACTTC
- | - | TRBJ2-7 | TRBV6-1 | CASSEAGLGRYEQYF | TGTGCCAGCAGTGAAGCGGGTTTAGGGCGCTACGAGCAGTACTTC
- | - | TRBJ2-5 | TRBV7-9 | CASSPPPGRETQYF | TGTGCCAGCAGCCCACCCCCGGGGAGAGAGACCCAGTACTTC
- | - | TRBJ2-5 | TRBV5-1 | CASSLFQQETQYF | TGCGCCAGCAGCTTGTTCCAGCAAGAGACCCAGTACTTC
- | TRBD1 | TRBJ1-5 | TRBV19 | CASSSDRGRGAQHF | TGTGCCAGTAGTTCAGACAGGGGAAGGGGAGCCCAGCATTTT
- | - | TRBJ2-7 | TRBV9 | CASSVGGSYEQYF | TGTGCCAGCAGCGTAGGGGGATCCTACGAGCAGTACTTC
- | - | TRBJ1-3 | TRBV14 | CASSAQGPGNTIYF | TGTGCCAGCAGCGCACAGGGTCCTGGAAACACCATATATTTT
- | TRBD2 | TRBJ2-5 | TRBV27 | CASSGLAEETQYF | TGTGCCAGCAGCGGACTAGCGGAAGAGACCCAGTACTTC
- | TRBD2 | TRBJ2-2 | TRBV4-2 | CASSQTTSGRNTGELFF | TGTGCCAGCAGCCAGACTACTAGCGGGAGGAACACCGGGGAGCTGTTTTTT
- | - | TRBJ2-4 | TRBV4-2 | CASSQARGPGQLAKNIQYF | TGTGCCAGCAGCCAAGCCAGAGGGCCGGGACAACTAGCCAAAAACATTCAGTACTTC
- | - | TRBJ2-3 | TRBV19 | CASSMRAWPPYTDTQYF | TGTGCCAGTAGTATGCGGGCGTGGCCCCCCTACACAGATACGCAGTATTTT
- | - | TRBJ2-3 | TRBV18 | CASSPKSSTDTQYF | TGTGCCAGCTCACCTAAGTCTAGCACAGATACGCAGTATTTT
- | - | TRBJ2-2 | TRBV28 | CASSDRSGRRTGELFF | TGTGCCAGCAGCGACCGTAGCGGTCGACGGACCGGGGAGCTGTTTTTT
- | - | TRBJ2-5 | TRBV10-1 | CASSEDLVETQYF | TGCGCCAGCAGTGAGGACCTGGTGGAGACCCAGTACTTC
- | TRBD1 | TRBJ2-1 | TRBV6-6 | CASSNRGLYNEQFF | TGTGCCAGCAGTAACAGGGGGCTTTACAATGAGCAGTTCTTC
- | - | TRBJ1-2 | TRBV18 | CASSGLEGALYGYTF | TGTGCCAGCTCGGGATTAGAGGGAGCCCTCTATGGCTACACCTTC
- | - | TRBJ2-5 | TRBV6-1 | CASNRPLETQYF | TGTGCCAGCAATCGCCCCCTGGAGACCCAGTACTTC
- | - | TRBJ2-7 | TRBV19 | CASSRDNSYEQYF | TGTGCCAGTAGTAGGGACAATTCCTACGAGCAGTACTTC
- | TRBD1 | TRBJ2-3 | TRBV25-1 | CASSLQGLGTDTQYF | TGTGCCAGCAGCTTACAGGGGCTGGGCACAGATACGCAGTATTTT
- | TRBD1 | TRBJ1-2 | TRBV4-2 | CASSQDWTGGGFGYTF | TGTGCCAGCAGCCAAGATTGGACAGGGGGCGGCTTTGGCTACACCTTC
- | - | TRBJ2-7 | TRBV7-8 | CASSFLGGSGSEQYF | TGTGCCAGCAGCTTTTTAGGAGGGTCTGGGTCCGAGCAGTACTTC
- | TRBD2 | TRBJ2-7 | TRBV5-4 | CASSLKVTSGGGLRYEQYF | TGTGCCAGCAGCTTGAAAGTGACTAGCGGGGGTGGTCTTCGCTACGAGCAGTACTTC
- | - | TRBJ1-2 | TRBV4-1 | CASSAATRNYGYTF | TGCGCCAGCAGCGCCGCTACAAGGAACTATGGCTACACCTTC
- | TRBD1 | TRBJ1-5 | TRBV2 | CASRKQGALGNQPQHF | TGTGCCAGCAGGAAACAGGGGGCGCTTGGCAATCAGCCCCAGCATTTT
once | TRBD2 | TRBJ2-7 | TRBV5-1 | CASRLGTSGSLTEQYF | TGCGCCAGCAGACTAGGGACTAGCGGGAGTTTGACCGAGCAGTACTTC
- | - | TRBJ2-1 | TRBV28 | CASSSLGDIRGYNEQFF | TGTGCCAGCAGTTCGTTGGGGGACATCAGGGGATACAATGAGCAGTTCTTC
- | TRBD2 | TRBJ2-5 | TRBV28 | CASSTPASGQETQYF | TGTGCCAGCAGTACCCCGGCTAGCGGACAAGAGACCCAGTACTTC
- | - | TRBJ1-1 | TRBV19 | CASSIAGSNTEAFF | TGTGCCAGTAGTATAGCCGGGTCGAACACTGAAGCTTTCTTT
- | TRBD1 | TRBJ1-6 | TRBV28 | CASSFRGRSPLHF | TGTGCCAGCAGTTTTAGGGGGCGTTCACCCCTCCACTTT
- | - | TRBJ1-1 | TRBV7-3 | CASSLTVLNTEAFF | TGTGCCAGCAGCTTAACGGTTCTGAACACTGAAGCTTTCTTT
- | - | TRBJ1-1 | TRBV25-1 | CASRMGEIGAFF | TGTGCCAGCAGGATGGGTGAGATAGGAGCTTTCTTT
- | - | TRBJ1-5 | TRBV7-2 | CASSLFLGQPQHF | TGTGCCAGCAGCTTGTTTTTGGGGCAGCCCCAGCATTTT
- | TRBD1 | TRBJ2-3 | TRBV5-4 | CASSSTRMVRGDTQYF | TGTGCCAGCAGCTCAACGCGTATGGTCAGGGGGGATACGCAGTATTTT
- | TRBD2 | TRBJ2-3 | TRBV30 | CAWSHPLAGGADTQYF | TGTGCCTGGAGTCATCCCCTAGCGGGAGGCGCAGATACGCAGTATTTT
- | - | TRBJ1-1 | TRBV7-9 | CASSLEGEGTEAFF | TGTGCCAGCAGCTTAGAGGGGGAGGGCACTGAAGCTTTCTTT
- | TRBD1 | TRBJ1-2 | TRBV7-9 | CASSPRTGTYGYTF | TGTGCCAGCAGCCCTAGGACAGGGACCTATGGCTACACCTTC
- | - | TRBJ2-5 | TRBV10-3 | CAISETLRRETQYF | TGTGCCATCAGTGAGACTCTACGACGGGAGACCCAGTACTTC
- | - | TRBJ2-3 | TRBV5-4 | CASSPQGGISDTQYF | TGTGCCAGCAGCCCCCAGGGCGGTATCTCAGATACGCAGTATTTT
- | - | TRBJ2-5 | TRBV5-1 | CASRVQEETQYF | TGCGCCAGCAGGGTTCAGGAAGAGACCCAGTACTTC
once | - | TRBJ1-1 | TRBV5-1 | CASSFGVAGSEAFF | TGCGCCAGCAGCTTCGGTGTCGCAGGGAGCGAAGCTTTCTTT
- | TRBD2 | TRBJ2-7 | TRBV5-1 | CASSHSNSGTYEQYF | TGCGCCAGCAGCCACTCCAATAGCGGGACCTACGAGCAGTACTTC